The TCR beta chain under discussion was sequenced for a study of cytomegalovirus exposure and HLA in healthy donors. With regard to this clone: Antigen: not known.

Assay used: immunoSEQ multiplex PCR; TCRdb lists only in-frame clones, some missing. The table records approximately 100,000 clones, about 88% of them present only once. Per the germline V gene, CDR1 is MNHEY and CDR2 is SMNVEV (reference sequence). The CDR3 totals 16 residues. V trimming: 4 bases; J trimming: 7 bases; junction bases outside the gene matches: 9. From the approximately 120-subject validation cohort, which was separate from the approximately 670-subject first cohort, the donors were drawn. Findings and limits, study-wide: The dataset shows that most TCR sequences were rare, while some public TCRs occurred in many donors. Overall, under 200 TCR beta chains were annotated as cytomegalovirus-associated.

Sequencing was carried out using PBMCs. The rearrangement uses TRBV27 and TRBJ2-1; 11 bases line up with TRBD2. The clonotype comes from a woman between 18 and 29 years old in good health and CMV-seropositive. The CDR3 spells CASSSLAGGPGNEQFF. CDR3 coding DNA: TGTGCCAGCAGTTCCCTAGCGGGGGGTCCGGGGAATGAGCAGTTCTTC.